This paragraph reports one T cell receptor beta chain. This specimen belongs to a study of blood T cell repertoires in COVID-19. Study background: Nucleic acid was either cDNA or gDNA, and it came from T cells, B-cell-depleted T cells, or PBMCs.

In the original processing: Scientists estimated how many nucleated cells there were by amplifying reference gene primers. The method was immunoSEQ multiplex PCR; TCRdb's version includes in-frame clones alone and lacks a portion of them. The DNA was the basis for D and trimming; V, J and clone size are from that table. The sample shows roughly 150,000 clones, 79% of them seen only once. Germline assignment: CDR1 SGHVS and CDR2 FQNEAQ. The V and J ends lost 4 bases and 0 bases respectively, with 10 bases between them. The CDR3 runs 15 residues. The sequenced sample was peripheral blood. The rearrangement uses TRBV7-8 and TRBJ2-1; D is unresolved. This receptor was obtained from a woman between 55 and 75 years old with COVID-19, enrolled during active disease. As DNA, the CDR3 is TGTGCCAGCAGCTCAGACTTTAGCTCCTACAATGAGCAGTTCTTC. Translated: CASSSDFSSYNEQFF.